A selection of T cell receptor beta chains follows, all from one sample in a study of T cells in localized non-small cell lung cancer. Data came from immunoSEQ multiplex PCR; TCRdb stores just in-frame clones and leaves some out. The table has around 100,000 clones, roughly 87% seen once. The sample was peripheral blood, taken before any cancer treatment. Every receptor here comes from a man aged 35 to 69 with stage I squamous cell lung carcinoma. The CDR3 runs from the conserved cysteine through the conserved F or W. Fields, in order: J gene, V gene, CDR3 protein.

TRBJ2-1,TRBV21-1,CASSKWARGVNEQFF
TRBJ2-3,TRBV6-1,CASSPQGLSTDTQYF
TRBJ2-5,TRBV15,CATSPGGGGPLETQYF
TRBJ1-2,TRBV14,CASSARDSRYTF
TRBJ1-4,TRBV28,CASSSTGEGTEKLFF
TRBJ2-5,TRBV18,CASSPSRQGETQYF
TRBJ2-3,TRBV27,CASSPAGRGGGDTQYF
TRBJ1-2,TRBV5-1,CASSIKGIGYTF
TRBJ1-2,TRBV10-3,CAITGDSGNYGYTF
TRBJ2-7,TRBV14,CASSRSGTAERQYF
TRBJ1-3,TRBV18,CASSPLTTAYSGNTIYF
TRBJ1-2,TRBV7-8,CASSVLRGQGGFNYGYTF
TRBJ1-1,TRBV21-1,CARGTGRNTEAFF
TRBJ1-3,TRBV28,CASSPASNSGNTIYF